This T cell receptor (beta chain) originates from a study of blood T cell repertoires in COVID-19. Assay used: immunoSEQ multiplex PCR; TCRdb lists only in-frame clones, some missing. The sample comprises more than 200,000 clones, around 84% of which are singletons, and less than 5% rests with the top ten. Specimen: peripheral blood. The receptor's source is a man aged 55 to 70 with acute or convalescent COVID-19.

CDR3 residues: CATSRDKFSGSSYNEQFF. The DNA of the CDR3 is TGTGCCACCAGCAGAGATAAATTCAGCGGGAGCTCCTACAATGAGCAGTTCTTC. The rearrangement joins TRBV15 to TRBJ2-1; TRBD2 matches at 8 bases. CDR3 length: 18 amino acids. V dropped 0 bases and J dropped 0; count of bases not matched to a gene: 7. The V gene's germline CDR1 is LNHNV and CDR2 YYDKDF (reference sequence).